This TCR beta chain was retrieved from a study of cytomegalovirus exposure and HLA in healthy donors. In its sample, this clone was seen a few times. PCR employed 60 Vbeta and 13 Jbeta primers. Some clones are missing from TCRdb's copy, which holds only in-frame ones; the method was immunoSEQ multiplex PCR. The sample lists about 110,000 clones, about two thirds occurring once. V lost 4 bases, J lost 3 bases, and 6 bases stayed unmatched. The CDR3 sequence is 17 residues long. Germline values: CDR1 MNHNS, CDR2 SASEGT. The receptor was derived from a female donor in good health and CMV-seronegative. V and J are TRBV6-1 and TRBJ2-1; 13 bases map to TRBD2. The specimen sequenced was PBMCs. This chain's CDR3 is CASSARTSGRLYNEQFF. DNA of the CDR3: TGTGCCAGCAGTGCCCGGACTAGCGGGAGACTCTACAATGAGCAGTTCTTC.